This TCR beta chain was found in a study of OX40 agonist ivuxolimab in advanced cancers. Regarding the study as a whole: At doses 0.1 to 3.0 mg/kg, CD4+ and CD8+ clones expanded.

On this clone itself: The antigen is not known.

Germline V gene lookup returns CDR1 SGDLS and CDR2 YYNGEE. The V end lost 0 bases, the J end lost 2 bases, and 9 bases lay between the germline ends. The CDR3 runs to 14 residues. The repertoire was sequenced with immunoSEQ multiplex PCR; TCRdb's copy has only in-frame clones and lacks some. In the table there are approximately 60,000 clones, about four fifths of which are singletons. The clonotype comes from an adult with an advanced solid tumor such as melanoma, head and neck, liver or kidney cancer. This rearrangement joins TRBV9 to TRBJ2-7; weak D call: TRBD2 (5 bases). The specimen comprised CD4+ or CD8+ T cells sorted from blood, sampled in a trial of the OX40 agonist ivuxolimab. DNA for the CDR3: TGTGCCAGCAGCGTAGGGACTGAAACCTACGAGCAGTACTTC. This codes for CASSVGTETYEQYF.